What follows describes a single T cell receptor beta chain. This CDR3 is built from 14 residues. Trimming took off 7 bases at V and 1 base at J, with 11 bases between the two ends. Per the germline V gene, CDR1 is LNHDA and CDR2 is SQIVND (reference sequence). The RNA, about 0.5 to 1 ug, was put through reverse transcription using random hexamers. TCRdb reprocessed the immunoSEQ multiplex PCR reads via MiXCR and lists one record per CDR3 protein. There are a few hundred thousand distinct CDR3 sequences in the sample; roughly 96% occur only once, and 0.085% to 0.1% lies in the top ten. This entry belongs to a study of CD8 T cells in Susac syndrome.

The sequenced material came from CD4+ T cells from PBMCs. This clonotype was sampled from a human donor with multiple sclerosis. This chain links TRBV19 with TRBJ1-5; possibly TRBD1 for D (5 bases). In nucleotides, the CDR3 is TGTGCCAGTAACAAGGGACCAAGCAATCAGCCCCAGCATTTT. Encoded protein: CASNKGPSNQPQHF.